These T cell receptor beta chains were read from a single sample in a study of blood T cells in healthy people across ages. TCRdb recomputed calls from the 5' RACE reads with MiXCR, one row per CDR3 protein. The table lists about 1.4 million distinct CDR3 sequences, 45% to 70% of them singletons. Sequencing was performed on blood. Source of these receptors: a man aged 18 to 29 in good health. The conserved cysteine and the conserved F or W are not part of the CDR3 here. Rows give clone size only sometimes, using once, few, many, or a class for an expanded clone.

v_call	clone_size	j_call	cdr3_aa
TRBV7-6	.	TRBJ2-3	ASSFPAGVSSTDAQY
TRBV5-1	few	TRBJ1-6	ASSFTTIDSPLH
TRBV7-9	.	.	ASSFPHNYEQY
TRBV20-1	.	TRBJ2-4	SAMKGRRAKNIQY
TRBV18	many	TRBJ2-4	ASSPEGGNIQY
TRBV7-8	.	TRBJ2-6	ASRDGVSGANVLT
TRBV6-6	.	TRBJ1-4	ASSHTPRGEKLF
TRBV5-1	.	TRBJ1-2	ASSLAEGDGYT
TRBV9	.	TRBJ1-4	ASSAHNEKLF
TRBV5-1	.	TRBJ2-7	ASSPRAWFSYEQY
TRBV20-1	.	TRBJ2-7	SASQGALSYEQY
TRBV6-6	.	TRBJ1-2	ASSSGQTYGDST
TRBV13	.	TRBJ2-7	ASSSRAPRAYEQY
TRBV3-1	.	TRBJ2-7	ASSQYNRFYYEQY
TRBV7-9	.	TRBJ2-5	ASSWSTSGGPVDETQY
TRBV2	few	TRBJ2-5	ASSEAGGEGETQY
TRBV7-9	.	TRBJ1-4	ASSPGNGASEKLF
TRBV5-1	.	.	ASSLLPGQGAEQY
TRBV20-1	.	.	SARDPRGMSEQY
TRBV4-2	.	TRBJ2-2	ASSQVRLAGGGYTGELF
TRBV10-3	.	TRBJ2-7	AISEASYEQY
TRBV9	.	TRBJ2-3	ASSPIPLLAGSTDTQY
TRBV20-1	.	.	SALGGNIQY
TRBV10-3	.	TRBJ2-2	AINKFEDGLNTGELF
TRBV20-1	few	TRBJ2-5	SARAPNQETQY
TRBV9	.	TRBJ2-5	ASSQQGLAGPAREQY
TRBV12-3/TRBV12-4	.	TRBJ1-5	ASSNSGGYDQPQH
TRBV6-1	.	TRBJ1-4	ASRLDRSKHEKLF
TRBV20-1	.	TRBJ1-1	SARDRTAPMNTEAF
TRBV5-1	.	TRBJ2-7	ASSLGAGYYEQY
TRBV27	few	TRBJ2-5	ASSVDPWETQY
TRBV7-8	many	TRBJ1-5	ASSLKPWGSNSNQPQH
TRBV27	.	TRBJ2-7	ASSPTTGVSYEQY
TRBV6-2/TRBV6-3	.	TRBJ2-3	ASSYSNIGGSDTQY
TRBV2	.	TRBJ1-1	ASSGPIPNTEAF
TRBV6-4	once	TRBJ2-1	ASSEQGLANSANEQF
TRBV2	.	TRBJ2-5	AGTSRKETQY